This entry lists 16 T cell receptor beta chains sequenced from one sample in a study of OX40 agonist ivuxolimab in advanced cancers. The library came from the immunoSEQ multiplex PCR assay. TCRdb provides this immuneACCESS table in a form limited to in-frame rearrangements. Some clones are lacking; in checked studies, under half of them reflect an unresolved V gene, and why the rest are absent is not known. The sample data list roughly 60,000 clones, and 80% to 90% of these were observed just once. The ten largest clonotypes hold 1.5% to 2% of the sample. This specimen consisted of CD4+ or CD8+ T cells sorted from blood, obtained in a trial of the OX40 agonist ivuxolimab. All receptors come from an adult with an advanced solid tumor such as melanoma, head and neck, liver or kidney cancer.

In DNA form, the CDR3 reads TGCGCCAGCAGCTTAGCGGTTGAAGAGACCCAGTACTTC. Amino acid sequence: CASSLAVEETQYF. V is TRBV5-1 and J is TRBJ2-5, with D maybe TRBD2 (5 bases). Germline values: CDR1 SGHRS, CDR2 YFSETQ. Trimming took off 2 bases at V and 3 bases at J, with 8 bases between the two ends. CDR3 length: 13 residues.

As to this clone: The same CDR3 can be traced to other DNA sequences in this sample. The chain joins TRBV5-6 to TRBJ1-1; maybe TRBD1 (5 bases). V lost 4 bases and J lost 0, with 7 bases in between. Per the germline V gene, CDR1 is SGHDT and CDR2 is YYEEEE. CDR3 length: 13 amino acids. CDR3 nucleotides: TGTGCCAGCAGCACGACAGTGAACACTGAAGCTTTCTTT. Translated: CASSTTVNTEAFF.

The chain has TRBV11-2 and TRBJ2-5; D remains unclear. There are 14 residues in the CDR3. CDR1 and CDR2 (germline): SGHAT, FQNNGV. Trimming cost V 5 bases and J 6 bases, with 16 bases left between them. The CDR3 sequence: CASSPGYTRQTQYF. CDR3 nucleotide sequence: TGTGCCAGCAGCCCTGGATACACGAGACAGACCCAGTACTTC.

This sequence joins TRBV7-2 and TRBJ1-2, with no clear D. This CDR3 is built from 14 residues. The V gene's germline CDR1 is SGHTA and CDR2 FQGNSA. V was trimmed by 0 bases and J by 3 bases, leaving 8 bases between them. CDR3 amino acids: CASSLAGRDYGYTF. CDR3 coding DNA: TGTGCCAGCAGCTTAGCCGGCCGAGACTATGGCTACACCTTC.

CDR3 sequence: CASSVLAGGAYEQYF. As DNA, the CDR3 is TGTGCCAGCAGCGTACTAGCGGGAGGGGCCTACGAGCAGTACTTC. The V gene is TRBV9, the J gene TRBJ2-7; 12 nucleotides match TRBD2. This CDR3 contains 15 residues. Germline V gene lookup returns CDR1 SGDLS and CDR2 YYNGEE. V shed 1 base and J 2 bases; nucleotides not matched to a gene: 1.

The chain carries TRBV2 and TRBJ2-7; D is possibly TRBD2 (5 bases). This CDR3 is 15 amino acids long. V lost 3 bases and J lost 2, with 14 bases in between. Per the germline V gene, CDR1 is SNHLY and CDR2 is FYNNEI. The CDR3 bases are TGTGCCAGCAGTGAGGCTAGCCCCTCGACCTACGAGCAGTACTTC. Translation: CASSEASPSTYEQYF.

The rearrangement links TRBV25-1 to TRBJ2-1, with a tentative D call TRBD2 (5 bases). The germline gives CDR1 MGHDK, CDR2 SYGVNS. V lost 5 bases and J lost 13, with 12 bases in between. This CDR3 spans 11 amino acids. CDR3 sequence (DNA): TGTGCCAGCAGTAGCGGAGGAGCTCAGTTCTTC. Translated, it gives CASSSGGAQFF.

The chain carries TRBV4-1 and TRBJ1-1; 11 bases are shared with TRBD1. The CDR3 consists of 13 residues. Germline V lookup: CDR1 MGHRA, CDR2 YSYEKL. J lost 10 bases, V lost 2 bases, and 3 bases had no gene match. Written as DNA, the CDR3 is TGCGCCAGCAGCCAAACCGGGACAGGGGGAGCTTTCTTT. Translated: CASSQTGTGGAFF.

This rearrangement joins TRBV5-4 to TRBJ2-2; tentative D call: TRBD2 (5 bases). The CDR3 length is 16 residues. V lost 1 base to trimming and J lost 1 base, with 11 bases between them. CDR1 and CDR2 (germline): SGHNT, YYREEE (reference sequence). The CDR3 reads CASSLKSGMNTGELFF. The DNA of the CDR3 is TGTGCCAGCAGCTTGAAGAGCGGAATGAACACCGGGGAGCTGTTTTTT.

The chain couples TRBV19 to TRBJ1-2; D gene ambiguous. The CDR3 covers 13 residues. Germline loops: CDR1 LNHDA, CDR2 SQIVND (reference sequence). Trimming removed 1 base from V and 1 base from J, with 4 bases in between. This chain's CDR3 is CASSIAVNYGYTF. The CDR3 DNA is TGTGCCAGTAGTATAGCCGTTAACTATGGCTACACCTTC.

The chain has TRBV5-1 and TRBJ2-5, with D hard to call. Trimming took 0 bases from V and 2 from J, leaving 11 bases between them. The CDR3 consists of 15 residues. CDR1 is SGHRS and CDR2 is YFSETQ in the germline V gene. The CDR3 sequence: CASSLDPAAQETQYF. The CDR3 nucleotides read TGCGCCAGCAGCTTGGATCCAGCCGCTCAAGAGACCCAGTACTTC.

This chain's CDR3 is CASSLAMWTGSGNTIYF. The CDR3 bases are TGTGCCAGCAGCTTGGCCATGTGGACAGGGTCTGGAAACACCATATATTTT. The chain is built from TRBV5-8 and TRBJ1-3; 8 bases fit TRBD1. The CDR3 spans 17 residues. J lost 1 base, V lost 0 bases, and 6 bases had no gene match. In germline, CDR1 is SGHTS, CDR2 YDEGEE.

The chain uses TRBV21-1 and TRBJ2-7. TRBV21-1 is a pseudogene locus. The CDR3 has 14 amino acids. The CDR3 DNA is TGTGCCAGCAGCAAAGAGGGACGGCTATACGAGCAGTACTTC. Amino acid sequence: CASSKEGRLYEQYF.

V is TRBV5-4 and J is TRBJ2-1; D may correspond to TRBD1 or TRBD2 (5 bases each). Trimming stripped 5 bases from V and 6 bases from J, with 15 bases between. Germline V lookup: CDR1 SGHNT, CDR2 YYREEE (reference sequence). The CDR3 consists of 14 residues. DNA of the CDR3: TGTGCCAGCAGGGCTCCTGGGGGTTCCAATGAGCAGTTCTTC. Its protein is CASRAPGGSNEQFF.

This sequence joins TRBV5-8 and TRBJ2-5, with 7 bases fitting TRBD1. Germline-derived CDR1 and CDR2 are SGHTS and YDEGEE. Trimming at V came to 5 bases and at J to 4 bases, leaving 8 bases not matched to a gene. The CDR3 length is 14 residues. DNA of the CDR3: TGTGCCAGCAGTCAGGCGACAGGGCTAGAGACCCAGTACTTC. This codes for CASSQATGLETQYF.

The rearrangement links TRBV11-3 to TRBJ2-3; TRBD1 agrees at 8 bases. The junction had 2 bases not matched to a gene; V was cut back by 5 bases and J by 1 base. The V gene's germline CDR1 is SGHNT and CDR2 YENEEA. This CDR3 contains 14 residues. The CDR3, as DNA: TGTGCCAGCAGCCAGGGACAGGGCACAGATACGCAGTATTTT. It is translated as CASSQGQGTDTQYF.